The present T cell receptor beta chain was sequenced within a study of CD8+CD57+ T cells in acquired aplastic anemia. Study-level background: Sorted cells (CD4+ and CD8+) yielded DNA amounts that averaged about 2.9 ug. Some 9.9 million reads were obtained on average for healthy donor CD4+ cells.

This clonotype was counted ten times or more. Its antigen is still unknown. Germline CDR1 SGHTA, CDR2 FQGTGA. The CDR3 is made up of 14 amino acids. The V and J ends lost 1 base and 3 bases respectively, with 4 bases between them. Profiles of TCR beta VDJ and CDR3 were generated from a genomic DNA template. Via MiXCR, TCRdb re-called the reads, giving one row per CDR3 protein. The sample yields 400,000 to 450,000 distinct CDR3 sequences, about two thirds seen once. General study points: In CD8+ cells, Simpson's diversity showed no significant difference between patients and controls.

This TCR derives from a human donor in good health, serving as a control. The rearrangement links TRBV7-3 to TRBJ2-6, with D unresolved. Sequencing used sorted CD4+, CD8+, or CD8+CD57+ T cells (not recorded which) from PBMCs. The CDR3 region is CASSLISGANVLTF. The CDR3, as DNA: TGTGCCAGCAGCTTAATCAGTGGGGCCAACGTCCTGACTTTC.